The 24 T cell receptor beta chains in this list originate from one sample, sequenced in a study of T cell responses to AZD1222 COVID-19 vaccine. Some clones are missing from TCRdb's copy, which holds only in-frame ones; the method was immunoSEQ multiplex PCR. The sample includes 150,000 to 200,000 clones, over 80% seen only once; the top ten take 2.5% to 3%. The source material was peripheral blood, sampled on day 0 of MenACWY control vaccination. The receptor source for this set is an adult in good health.

The chain is built from TRBV5-6 and TRBJ1-2; TRBD1 might be the D (6 bases). Between the trimmed V and J ends, which lost 1 base and 4 bases, there was a span of 26 bases. The CDR3 is made up of 19 amino acids. Germline CDR1 and CDR2: SGHDT and YYEEEE. CDR3 bases: TGTGCCAGCAGCTTGATTCCCGGGACGGGACACCAGATATCCTATGGCTACACCTTC. Its translation is CASSLIPGTGHQISYGYTF.

The V gene is TRBV5-4, the J gene TRBJ2-2; TRBD2 matches 9 bases. The CDR3 consists of 20 residues. Trimming cost V 4 bases and J 1 base; bases outside gene matches: 17. Germline assignment: CDR1 SGHNT and CDR2 YYREEE (reference sequence). The CDR3: CASSRRNSGGAPLNTGELFF. CDR3 DNA sequence: TGTGCCAGCAGCCGACGGAATAGCGGGGGCGCCCCCTTGAACACCGGGGAGCTGTTTTTT.

The genes are TRBV28 and TRBJ2-7, with TRBD2 matching over 13 bases. The trim removed 3 bases at V and 2 bases at J, leaving 25 bases unmatched. This CDR3 has 23 amino acids. Germline CDR1 is MDHEN and CDR2 is SYDVKM. The CDR3 sequence: CASSFRGQGASGTSGMNTYEQYF. The CDR3 nucleotides read TGTGCCAGCAGTTTTCGCGGACAGGGGGCGAGCGGGACTAGCGGGATGAACACCTACGAGCAGTACTTC.

This clone was detected only a few times. This chain links TRBV30 with TRBJ1-5; D is undetermined. The CDR3 loop spans 12 amino acids. CDR1 is GTSNPN, CDR2 SVGIG, per germline (reference sequence). V gave up 0 bases and J gave up 6 bases, with 6 bases separating them. The CDR3 region is CAWSVGGQPQHF. The CDR3 DNA follows: TGTGCCTGGAGTGTTGGTGGTCAGCCCCAGCATTTT.

The chain recombines TRBV9 with TRBJ2-5, with TRBD2 matching over 14 bases. This CDR3 has 19 amino acids. CDR1 is SGDLS, CDR2 YYNGEE, per germline. The V gene end was trimmed by 5 bases and the J gene end by 4 bases; junction bases not matched to a gene: 16. CDR3 in DNA: TGTGCCAGCAGTGCCTCCGGGACTAGCGGGAGTTGGGGTCGAGAGACCCAGTACTTC. Protein: CASSASGTSGSWGRETQYF.

The chain uses TRBV27 and TRBJ2-1, with D unresolved. The V gene's germline CDR1 is MNHEY and CDR2 SMNVEV (reference sequence). The CDR3 runs 14 residues. Trimming took 3 bases from V and 7 from J, leaving 13 bases between them. CDR3 sequence: CASSLLGLGNEQFF. The CDR3 region has the DNA TGTGCCAGCAGTTTGCTAGGTCTAGGGAATGAGCAGTTCTTC.

The chain employs TRBV25-1 and TRBJ2-1; the D is unclear. V was pared by 1 base and J by 1 base, with 11 bases between. Germline values: CDR1 MGHDK, CDR2 SYGVNS. The CDR3 sequence is 16 residues long. The CDR3 nucleotides are TGTGCCAGCAGTGAATGCTTGGTTATATCCTACAATGAGCAGTTCTTC. As protein: CASSECLVISYNEQFF. Using reference TRBV25-1 and TRBJ2-1 for the parts outside the CDR3, the full variable domain is EADIYQTPRYLVIGTGKKITLECSQTMGHDKMYWYQQDPGMELHLIHYSYGVNSTEKGDLSSESTVSRIRTEHFPLTLESARPSHTSQYLCASSECLVISYNEQFFGPGTRLTVL.

The chain links TRBV28 to TRBJ2-3; D uncertain. V was trimmed by 3 bases and J by 3 bases, leaving 7 bases between them. The germline gives CDR1 MDHEN, CDR2 SYDVKM. The CDR3 loop spans 13 amino acids. The CDR3 sequence: CASSFLGTDTQYF. Written as DNA, the CDR3 is TGTGCCAGCAGTTTTCTGGGGACAGATACGCAGTATTTT.

CDR3 loop: CASKEGRELFF. In DNA form, the CDR3 reads TGTGCCAGCAAGGAGGGGCGAGAACTGTTTTTT. The chain employs TRBV6-5 and TRBJ1-4; possible D gene TRBD1, 5 bases. The ends were cut back, 7 bases at V and 12 bases at J, with 12 bases in the middle. CDR1 and CDR2 from the germline V gene are MNHEY and SVGAGI. The length of the CDR3 is 11 residues.

This clone is a singleton in its sample. The chain carries TRBV6-2 or TRBV6-3 and TRBJ1-1; maybe TRBD1 (5 bases). Trimming took 2 bases from V and 3 from J, leaving 13 bases between them. CDR3 length equals 15 residues. Germline CDR1 MNHEY, CDR2 SVGEGT. The DNA for the CDR3 is TGTGCCAGCAGTTACAGGGGCAGGGTTTACACTGAAGCTTTCTTT. Its protein is CASSYRGRVYTEAFF.

This clone was observed a handful of times. This sequence joins TRBV27 and TRBJ1-6; no firm D call. The CDR3 has 15 amino acids. Germline loops: CDR1 MNHEY, CDR2 SMNVEV (reference sequence). Deletions cut 4 bases from V and 7 bases from J, with 14 bases between. The CDR3 bases are TGTGCCAGCAGTTCCAGTACCGCGGTGAATTCACCCCTCCACTTT. It encodes CASSSSTAVNSPLHF.

The V gene is TRBV7-9, the J gene TRBJ2-7, with TRBD1 matching 9 bases. The CDR3 runs to 14 residues. CDR1 and CDR2 from the germline V gene are SEHNR and FQNEAQ (reference sequence). V shed 6 bases, J shed 2 bases, and the junction held 5 bases outside the gene matches. The CDR3 protein is CASSPGQGAYEQYF. In DNA form, the CDR3 reads TGTGCCAGCAGTCCGGGACAGGGAGCCTACGAGCAGTACTTC.

The chain couples TRBV3-1 (or the pseudogene TRBV3-2) to TRBJ2-5; D uncertain. CDR3 length: 14 amino acids. The germline V gene has CDR1 LGHDT and CDR2 YNNKEL (reference sequence). V was clipped by 4 bases and J by 0 bases, with 9 bases between them. The CDR3 region has the DNA TGTGCCAGCAGCCGACTGATGTACCAAGAGACCCAGTACTTC. This codes for CASSRLMYQETQYF.

V gene TRBV5-1 combines with J gene TRBJ2-7; no firm D call. From germline, CDR1 is SGHRS and CDR2 YFSETQ. This CDR3 region has 14 residues. V shed 1 base and J shed 1 base, with 9 bases lying between them. As DNA, the CDR3 is TGCGCCAGCAGCTTGAATACGGATTCCTACGAGCAGTACTTC. Its protein product is CASSLNTDSYEQYF.

The chain employs TRBV20-1 and TRBJ2-1; TRBD2 matches 10 bases. CDR1 is DFQATT, CDR2 SNEGSKA, per germline (reference sequence). The V gene end was trimmed by 3 bases and the J gene end by 7 bases; junction bases not matched to a gene: 6. CDR3 size: 14 residues. The DNA of the CDR3 is TGCAGTGCTAGTCTAGCGGGAGAGGTGAATGAGCAGTTCTTC. It translates to CSASLAGEVNEQFF.

J is TRBJ2-7 and V is TRBV28, with 9 positions matching TRBD1. The ends lost 6 bases at V and 6 bases at J; junction bases unmatched: 12. Per the germline V gene, CDR1 is MDHEN and CDR2 is SYDVKM. The CDR3 covers 15 residues. Here the CDR3 DNA reads TGTGCCAGCAGGTCGACCGGGACAGGGATGACCGAGCAGTACTTC. Protein: CASRSTGTGMTEQYF.

This clone was found once. This chain uses TRBV28 with TRBJ2-7; D not resolved. The V and J ends lost 3 bases and 7 bases respectively, with 7 bases between them. In germline, CDR1 is MDHEN, CDR2 SYDVKM. CDR3 length: 11 residues. CDR3 bases: TGTGCCAGCAGTTTTCTCCAAGAGCAGTACTTC. This gives the protein CASSFLQEQYF.

The gene calls are TRBV4-2 and TRBJ1-2; 8 nucleotides line up with TRBD1. Trimming took 1 base from V and 4 from J; bases not matched to a gene: 2. Germline V CDR1 and CDR2: LGHNA, YNFKEQ. The CDR3 covers 14 residues. CDR3 DNA sequence: TGTGCCAGCAGCCAAGCCACAGGGGGCTATGGCTACACCTTC. This gives the protein CASSQATGGYGYTF.

This chain connects TRBV6-5 to TRBJ2-3; 7 bases map to TRBD1. CDR1 is MNHEY, CDR2 SVGAGI, per germline. V dropped 3 bases and J dropped 3; count of bases not matched to a gene: 6. The CDR3 contains 15 residues. Here the CDR3 DNA reads TGTGCCAGCAGTTATTGGAAGGGGGCAACAGATACGCAGTATTTT. It yields the protein CASSYWKGATDTQYF.

V and J are TRBV6-9 and TRBJ1-5; 8 positions agree with TRBD1. V shed 6 bases and J 2 bases; nucleotides not matched to a gene: 18. Germline values: CDR1 MNHGY, CDR2 SVAAGI. CDR3 size: 19 residues. The CDR3 loop reads CASRYPGGRGPWGNQPQHF. The CDR3, as DNA: TGTGCCAGCAGATATCCGGGCGGCAGGGGGCCTTGGGGCAATCAGCCCCAGCATTTT.

The chain employs TRBV6-1 and TRBJ2-3; maybe TRBD1 (5 bases). Trimming removed 3 bases from V and 3 bases from J, with 13 bases in between. Per the germline V gene, CDR1 is MNHNS and CDR2 is SASEGT. There are 15 residues in the CDR3. The CDR3 coding sequence is TGTGCCAGCAGTGATGGTCTAGGGGTAACAGATACGCAGTATTTT. This sequence encodes CASSDGLGVTDTQYF.

This clone was seen only once. The rearrangement joins TRBV6-2 or TRBV6-3 to TRBJ1-2, with a weak D call TRBD1 (5 bases). The CDR3 length is 14 residues. Trimming pared 5 bases from V and 3 bases from J, leaving 13 bases between. The germline V gene has CDR1 MNHEY and CDR2 SVGEGT. CDR3 protein: CASSKAGTYYGYTF. CDR3 bases: TGTGCCAGCAGTAAAGCCGGGACCTACTATGGCTACACCTTC.

In this sample, this clone turned up once. The rearrangement joins TRBV6-5 to TRBJ2-7; D call uncertain. Trimming left V 7 bases short and J 3 bases short, with 13 bases between. Germline V lookup: CDR1 MNHEY, CDR2 SVGAGI. The CDR3 is 13 amino acids. CDR3 region: CASNVGLDYEQYF. The CDR3 nucleotides are TGTGCCAGCAACGTCGGGCTCGACTACGAGCAGTACTTC.

V gene TRBV24-1 combines with J gene TRBJ2-2; 12 nucleotides agree with TRBD2. Trimming cost V 3 bases and J 6 bases; bases outside gene matches: 1. This CDR3 is 15 amino acids long. Germline CDR1 and CDR2: KGHDR and SFDVKD. CDR3 in amino acids: CATSDTSGGSGELFF. CDR3 nucleotides: TGTGCCACCAGTGATACTAGCGGGGGGTCCGGGGAGCTGTTTTTT.